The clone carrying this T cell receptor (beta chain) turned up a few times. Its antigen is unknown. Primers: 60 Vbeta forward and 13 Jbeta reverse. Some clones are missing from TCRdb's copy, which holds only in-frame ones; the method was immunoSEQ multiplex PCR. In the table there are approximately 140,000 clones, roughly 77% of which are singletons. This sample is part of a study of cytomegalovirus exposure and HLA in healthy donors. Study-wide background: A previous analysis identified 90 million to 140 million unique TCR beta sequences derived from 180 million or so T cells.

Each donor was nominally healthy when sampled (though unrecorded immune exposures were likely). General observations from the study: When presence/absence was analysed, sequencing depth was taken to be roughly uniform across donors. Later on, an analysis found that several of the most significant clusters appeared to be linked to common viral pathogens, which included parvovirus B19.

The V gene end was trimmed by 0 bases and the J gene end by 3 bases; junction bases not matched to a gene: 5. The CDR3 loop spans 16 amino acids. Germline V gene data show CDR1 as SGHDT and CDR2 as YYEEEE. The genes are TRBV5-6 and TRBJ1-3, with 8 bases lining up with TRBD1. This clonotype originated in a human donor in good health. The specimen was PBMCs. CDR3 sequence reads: CASSLVNRGNGNTIYF. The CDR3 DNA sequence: TGTGCCAGCAGCTTGGTAAACAGGGGGAATGGAAACACCATATATTTT.